The 25 T cell receptor beta chains listed next were all sequenced from one sample in a study of blood T cells in healthy people across ages. Then a second PCR, running about 7 to 11 cycles, was carried out with a sample-barcoded 5' primer and a J-beta primer mix. TCRdb fed the 5' RACE reads into MiXCR, producing one record per CDR3 protein. The profile shows around 500,000 distinct CDR3 sequences, about 29% of them singletons. These data were also filed under a second study, of T cells of mothers and their children.

Sequencing was done on a sample of blood. The receptors come from a boy aged 2 to 10 in good health.

This clonotype was counted only a few times. J is TRBJ2-7 and V is TRBV12-3 or TRBV12-4, with no clear D. The length of the CDR3 is 15 residues. Trimming shortened V by 6 bases and J by 2 bases, and 17 bases separated the two germline ends. Here the CDR3 DNA reads TGTGCCAGCAGCCTGAATTTTGGGGATACCTACGAGCAGTACTTC. Translating gives CASSLNFGDTYEQYF.

This chain joins TRBV29-1 and TRBJ1-2; D might be TRBD1 (5 bases). V lost 0 bases to trimming and J lost 1 base, with 9 bases between them. CDR3 length: 14 residues. Per the germline V gene, CDR1 is SQVTM and CDR2 is ANQGSEA. As DNA, the CDR3 is TGCAGCGTTGAAGAAGGGCAGGGTAACTATGGCTACACCTTC. Translating gives CSVEEGQGNYGYTF.

The chain is built from TRBV20-1 and TRBJ2-3; no clear D. In germline, CDR1 is DFQATT, CDR2 SNEGSKA (reference sequence). The CDR3 totals 13 residues. With 5 bases removed from V and 4 bases from J, the gap between germline ends came to 13 bases. CDR3 DNA sequence: TGCAGTGCTGCAAATGACTTGCCAGATACGCAGTATTTT. Encoded protein: CSAANDLPDTQYF.

V gene TRBV7-2 combines with J gene TRBJ1-6; D is uncertain. CDR3 size: 13 residues. V was cut by 6 bases and J by 6 bases, with 9 bases left in between. The germline V gene has CDR1 SGHTA and CDR2 FQGNSA. The CDR3 loop is CASSILFNSPLHF. The CDR3 DNA is TGTGCCAGCAGTATTCTCTTTAATTCACCCCTCCACTTT.

In its sample, this clonotype was seen a few times. The chain couples TRBV27 to TRBJ2-7, with 9 bases fitting TRBD2. Looked up from germline, CDR1 is MNHEY and CDR2 is SMNVEV (reference sequence). The V and J ends lost 5 bases and 1 base, in that order; junction bases with no gene match: 9. This CDR3 has 16 residues. CDR3 loop: CASSETRTSVSYEQYF. For the CDR3, the DNA is TGTGCCAGCAGTGAAACCCGGACTAGCGTATCCTACGAGCAGTACTTC.

The rearrangement uses TRBV9 and TRBJ2-5, with D maybe TRBD2 (6 bases). The DNA end favors TRBJ2-7, so the J call may be wrong. The CDR3 has 16 residues. The germline CDR1 and CDR2 sequences are SGDLS and YYNGEE. CDR3 loop: CASSGRPGDHSYEQYF. The CDR3 nucleotides are TGTGCCAGCAGCGGACGTCCGGGAGACCACTCCTACGAGCAGTACTTC.

The V gene is TRBV7-2, the J gene TRBJ2-7, with D unresolved. Trimming took 2 bases from V and 0 from J, leaving 11 bases between them. CDR3 length equals 15 residues. Germline values: CDR1 SGHTA, CDR2 FQGNSA. The CDR3 DNA reads as TGTGCCAGCAGCTTATGGTCTTCCAGCTCCTACGAGCAGTACTTC. It codes for CASSLWSSSSYEQYF.

This clonotype occurred a few times. V and J are TRBV7-9 and TRBJ2-5; TRBD1 aligns across 9 bases. The J call may not be correct, given that the DNA end is closer to TRBJ2-7. Germline V gene sequence: CDR1 SEHNR, CDR2 FQNEAQ (reference sequence). The CDR3 loop spans 15 amino acids. The CDR3 bases are TGTGCCAGCAGCGGAGGGACAGGGTCTCTCTACGAGCAGTACTTC. Encoded protein: CASSGGTGSLYEQYF.

This clonotype was observed a handful of times. This rearrangement joins TRBV20-1 to TRBJ2-1, with 16 positions matching TRBD2. The ends lost 6 bases at V and 4 bases at J; junction bases unmatched: 9. The CDR3 extends over 17 amino acids. The germline V gene encodes CDR1 DFQATT and CDR2 SNEGSKA (reference sequence). The chain's CDR3 is CSASTGLAGGSYNEQFF. The CDR3, as DNA: TGCAGTGCAAGTACGGGACTAGCGGGAGGGTCGTACAATGAGCAGTTCTTC.

This clonotype appeared a few times. A junction end diverges from the germline sequence, so it may reflect a read error. In DNA, the CDR3 is TGTGCCGGACCTATTTTCGACAGGGATCGTTCTCGAGACACCGAAGCTTTCTTT. It encodes CAGPIFDRDRSRDTEAFF. This rearrangement joins TRBV24-1 to TRBJ1-1; 7 bases fit TRBD1. The CDR3 sequence is 18 residues long. CDR1 KGHDR and CDR2 SFDVKD come from the germline V gene.

The chain carries TRBV20-1 and TRBJ2-5, with 10 bases that match TRBD1. CDR1 and CDR2 (germline): DFQATT, SNEGSKA (reference sequence). The CDR3 loop spans 14 amino acids. Trimming took 0 bases from V and 5 from J; bases not matched to a gene: 3. As DNA, the CDR3 is TGCAGTGCTAGAGAGACAGGGGGCTGGGAGACCCAGTACTTC. It is translated as CSARETGGWETQYF.

The chain uses TRBV12-3 or TRBV12-4 and TRBJ1-5; maybe TRBD1 (5 bases). Between the trimmed V and J ends, which lost 3 bases and 5 bases, there was a span of 14 bases. This CDR3 is built from 15 residues. The CDR3 reads CASSLSGGSYQPQHF. The CDR3 coding sequence is TGTGCCAGCAGTTTGAGCGGGGGGTCATATCAGCCCCAGCATTTT.

This clonotype came up a few times. This chain joins TRBV14 and TRBJ2-7, with D possibly being TRBD1 (6 bases). Trimming cost V 1 base and J 9 bases, with 13 bases left between them. The CDR3 spans 13 residues. In germline, CDR1 is SGHDN, CDR2 FVKESK. The DNA of the CDR3 is TGTGCCAGCAGCCAAGTCGGATTAGGGGGGCAGTACTTC. Its protein product is CASSQVGLGGQYF.

This clonotype was seen more than once but under ten times. The chain joins TRBV5-1 to TRBJ2-5; weak D call: TRBD2 (5 bases). The V gene's germline CDR1 is SGHRS and CDR2 YFSETQ. The CDR3 sequence is 15 residues long. Deletions cut 4 bases from V and 1 base from J, with 14 bases between. The CDR3 DNA follows: TGCGCCAGCAGCCGACTGACGGGATCCCAAGAGACCCAGTACTTC. Encoded protein: CASSRLTGSQETQYF.

This clonotype occurred a few times. The rearrangement joins TRBV20-1 to TRBJ2-3; either TRBD1 or TRBD2 may supply D (5 bases each). CDR3 length: 13 residues. The germline V gene encodes CDR1 DFQATT and CDR2 SNEGSKA (reference sequence). The CDR3 loop is CSPLPRGPDTQYF. CDR3 sequence (DNA): TGCAGCCCTCTCCCCCGGGGCCCAGATACGCAGTATTTT.

In this sample, this clonotype turned up a few times. This chain connects TRBV10-3 to TRBJ1-5; perhaps TRBD1 as D (5 bases). The V end lost 6 bases, the J end lost 5 bases, and 17 bases lay between the germline ends. The CDR3 spans 15 residues. The germline V gene encodes CDR1 ENHRY and CDR2 SYGVKD. The CDR3 sequence is CAISGHRFEDQPQHF. CDR3 bases: TGTGCCATCAGCGGACACAGGTTTGAAGATCAGCCCCAGCATTTT.

V is TRBV12-5 and J is TRBJ2-2; D gene ambiguous. This CDR3 comprises 16 residues. CDR1 and CDR2 from the germline V gene are LGHNT and FRNRAP. With 0 bases removed from V and 6 bases from J, the gap between germline ends came to 14 bases. The CDR3: CASGLVIGRESGELFF. The CDR3 DNA reads as TGTGCTAGTGGTTTGGTAATTGGGCGCGAATCCGGGGAGCTGTTTTTT. The full variable domain, with the rest looked up from reference TRBV12-5 and TRBJ2-2, is DARVTQTPRHKVTEMGQEVTMRCQPILGHNTVFWYRQTMMQGLELLAYFRNRAPLDDSGMPKDRFSAEMPDATLATLKIQPSEPRDSAVYFCASGLVIGRESGELFFGEGSRLTVL.

CDR3 loop: CSASPSGGKNIQYF. The CDR3 DNA sequence: TGCAGTGCTAGCCCCAGCGGGGGGAAAAACATTCAGTACTTC. The J gene is TRBJ2-4, the V gene TRBV20-1; 9 bases align to TRBD2. The germline gives CDR1 DFQATT, CDR2 SNEGSKA (reference sequence). Trimming took 3 bases from V and 4 from J; bases not matched to a gene: 4. This CDR3 contains 14 residues.

This clonotype has only a few counts. V gene TRBV20-1 combines with J gene TRBJ1-3; D call uncertain. This CDR3 region has 14 residues. Trimming took 1 base from V and 1 from J, leaving 8 bases between them. Germline CDR1 is DFQATT and CDR2 is SNEGSKA (reference sequence). CDR3 residues: CSARGTQSGNTIYF. The DNA of the CDR3 is TGCAGTGCTAGAGGTACTCAGTCTGGAAACACCATATATTTT.

This clonotype was counted a few times. The V and J genes are TRBV9 and TRBJ2-5; a possible D gene is TRBD2 (7 bases). Germline CDR1 SGDLS, CDR2 YYNGEE. The CDR3 covers 15 residues. The V gene lost 0 bases and the J gene lost 5 bases, with 14 bases spanning the gap. The CDR3 region has the DNA TGTGCCAGCAGCGTAGATCGGGGGGCGCAGGAGACCCAGTACTTC. Translated: CASSVDRGAQETQYF.

V usage is TRBV7-9 and J usage is TRBJ2-3; maybe TRBD2 (7 bases). The germline CDR1 and CDR2 sequences are SEHNR and FQNEAQ (reference sequence). The CDR3 loop spans 16 amino acids. Trimming pared 1 base from V and 2 bases from J, leaving 13 bases between. This CDR3 reads CASSLVGRGPTDTQYF. CDR3 nucleotide sequence: TGTGCCAGCAGCTTAGTAGGGCGGGGGCCCACAGATACGCAGTATTTT.

The chain employs TRBV12-5 and TRBJ2-3; 9 nucleotides align to TRBD2. The CDR3 length is 15 residues. The trim removed 9 bases at V and 6 bases at J, leaving 13 bases unmatched. In germline, CDR1 is LGHNT, CDR2 FRNRAP. CDR3 nucleotide sequence: TGTGCTAGCGCCGCCCGGGCGGGGGGGTCCGATACGCAGTATTTT. Translated: CASAARAGGSDTQYF.

The rearrangement links TRBV5-1 to TRBJ2-1, with D tentatively TRBD1 or TRBD2 (5 bases each). Germline assignment: CDR1 SGHRS and CDR2 YFSETQ. V was pared by 3 bases and J by 7 bases, with 11 bases between. The CDR3 consists of 13 residues. CDR3 DNA: TGCGCCAGCAGCTCCGGTTGGGGGAATGAGCAGTTCTTC. Translation: CASSSGWGNEQFF.

The sample holds a few counts of this clonotype. The genes are TRBV7-2 and TRBJ2-5; unclear D gene. The germline V and J ends were trimmed by 5 bases and 5 bases, with 15 bases remaining between them. The CDR3 has 14 residues. Per the germline V gene, CDR1 is SGHTA and CDR2 is FQGNSA. CDR3 nucleotide sequence: TGTGCCAGCAGCCCGTCGGTCTTCAGGGAGACCCAGTACTTC. Translation gives CASSPSVFRETQYF. The full variable domain, with the rest looked up from reference TRBV7-2 and TRBJ2-5, is GAGVSQSPSNKVTEKGKDVELRCDPISGHTALYWYRQSLGQGLEFLIYFQGNSAPDKSGLPSDRFSAERTGGSVSTLTIQRTQQEDSAVYLCASSPSVFRETQYFGPGTRLLVL.

This clonotype was counted a few times. The V call is TRBV6-6, the J call TRBJ2-1; possible D gene TRBD2, 6 bases. CDR1 is MNHNY, CDR2 SVGAGI, per germline (reference sequence). This CDR3 comprises 14 residues. The V and J ends lost 7 bases and 1 base respectively, with 11 bases between them. The CDR3 loop reads CASTGDLSYNEQFF. CDR3 sequence (DNA): TGTGCCAGCACGGGGGACTTATCCTACAATGAGCAGTTCTTC.